This T cell receptor (beta chain) appears in the sequencing data of a study of identical twins. Concerning this clonotype itself: Its specificity is unknown.

General study points: Twin sharing of out-of-frame TCR alpha was underestimated by models in monozygotic pairs.

A template switching step contributed a universal primer site, while unique molecular identifiers were present in the cDNA. TCRdb re-called the 5' RACE reads through MiXCR, storing one row per CDR3 protein. Of 250,000 to 350,000 distinct CDR3 sequences listed, about 8.3% are singletons. The ends lost 5 bases at V and 4 bases at J; junction bases unmatched: 11. This CDR3 is 17 amino acids long. In germline, CDR1 is SNHLY, CDR2 FYNNEI. This sample also belongs to another study, concerning yellow fever vaccine responses in identical twins.

The genes are TRBV2 and TRBJ2-1, with 10 bases that match TRBD2. This receptor was identified in a woman under 30 in good health. The sample was memory (CD45RO+) T cells sorted from blood. This CDR3 reads CASSQTSGLLMYNEQFF. The CDR3 bases are TGTGCCAGCAGTCAGACTAGCGGGCTTTTAATGTACAATGAGCAGTTCTTC.